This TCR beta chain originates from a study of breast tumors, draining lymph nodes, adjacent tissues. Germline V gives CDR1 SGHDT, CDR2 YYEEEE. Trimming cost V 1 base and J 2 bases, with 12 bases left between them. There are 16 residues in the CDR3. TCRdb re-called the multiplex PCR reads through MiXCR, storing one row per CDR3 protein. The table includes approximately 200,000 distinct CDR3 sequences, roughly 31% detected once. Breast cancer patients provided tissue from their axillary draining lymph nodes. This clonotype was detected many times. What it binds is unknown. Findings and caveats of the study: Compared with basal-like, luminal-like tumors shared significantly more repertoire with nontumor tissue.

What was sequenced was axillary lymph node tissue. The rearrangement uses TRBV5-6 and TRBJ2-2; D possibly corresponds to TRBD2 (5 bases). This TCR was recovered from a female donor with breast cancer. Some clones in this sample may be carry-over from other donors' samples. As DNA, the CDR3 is TGTGCCAGCAGCTTGTTGTCGGGGTTAAACACCGGGGAGCTGTTTTTT. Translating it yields CASSLLSGLNTGELFF.